The present TCR beta chain was sequenced within a study of Ad26.COV2.S vaccination and SARS-CoV-2 variants. Study-wide context: A COV1001 Ad26.COV2.S trial-arm participant provided the sample.

Treatment here: about 20 received Ad26.COV2.S at low or high dose, single or two shots; 5 received placebo; per-sample allocation not given. The study sampled participants on day 63 after the first vaccine or placebo injection. This Boston cohort included adults aged 18-55 years. TCRdb keeps only in-frame clones here, not all; method: immunoSEQ multiplex PCR. Of about 440,000 clones in the sample, about 92% were seen once. CDR3 length equals 11 residues. Looked up from germline, CDR1 is DFQATT and CDR2 is SNEGSKA (reference sequence). J lost 3 bases, V lost 5 bases, and 1 base had no gene match. This clonotype was sampled from a person aged 18 to 59 who received the Ad26.COV2.S COVID-19 vaccine or a placebo. The specimen comprised peripheral blood, sampled in a trial of Ad26.COV2.S vaccine versus placebo. The chain has TRBV20-1 and TRBJ2-7; 7 nucleotides agree with TRBD2. The CDR3 bases are TGCAGTGCTCGGACTAGCTACGAGCAGTACTTC. Translating gives CSARTSYEQYF.